The TCR beta chain described here comes from a study of beta chain features in type 1 diabetes. At the level of the study: Regarding age, gender and cell yields, patients proved similar to healthy donors. Points from the study as a whole: Patients with type 1 diabetes showed fewer VDJ junction insertions and more deletions.

This clone was observed a handful of times. The antigen is unknown. In germline, CDR1 is SGHNT, CDR2 YYREEE (reference sequence). CDR3 length equals 13 residues. V lost 3 bases to trimming and J lost 9 bases, with 16 bases between them. Investigators reverse transcribed all isolated RNA, so they sequenced expressed TCRB transcripts. The repertoire was sequenced with immunoSEQ multiplex PCR; TCRdb's copy has only in-frame clones and lacks some. Among under 250,000 clones listed, roughly 13% were seen once. This receptor was taken from a middle-aged woman in good health. The sequenced sample was naive CD4+ T cells from blood. The chain combines TRBV5-4 with TRBJ2-7, with D possibly being TRBD2 (5 bases). The CDR3 region is CASSSGLFSVQYF. In DNA form, the CDR3 reads TGTGCCAGCAGCTCAGGTTTGTTTAGCGTGCAGTACTTC.